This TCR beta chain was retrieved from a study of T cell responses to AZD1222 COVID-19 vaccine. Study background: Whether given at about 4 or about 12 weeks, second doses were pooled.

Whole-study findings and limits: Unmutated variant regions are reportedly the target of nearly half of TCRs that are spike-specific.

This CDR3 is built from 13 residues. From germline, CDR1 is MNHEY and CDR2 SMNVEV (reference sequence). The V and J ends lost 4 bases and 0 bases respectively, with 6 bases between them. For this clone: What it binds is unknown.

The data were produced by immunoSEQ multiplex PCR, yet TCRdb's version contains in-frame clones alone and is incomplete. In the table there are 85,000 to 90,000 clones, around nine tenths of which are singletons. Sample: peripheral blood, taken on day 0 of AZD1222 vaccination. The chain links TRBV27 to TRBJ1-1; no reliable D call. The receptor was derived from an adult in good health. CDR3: CASSYSVNTEAFF. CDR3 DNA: TGTGCCAGCAGTTATTCAGTGAACACTGAAGCTTTCTTT.